Described below is a single T cell receptor beta chain sequence and its context. Its target is unknown. This entry is derived from a study of CD8+ T cells in alopecia areata. RNA was extracted and reverse transcribed into cDNA as the sequencing template. Profiling relied on immunoSEQ multiplex PCR, and the TCRdb table lists in-frame clones only, not all of them. The table records about 140,000 clones, roughly four fifths of them present only once. Study conclusions and caveats: Scalp clonality and expanded CD8+ clones among the top 100 fell significantly with tofacitinib. Many expanded lesional clones persisted in scalp and blood during tofacitinib treatment.

Treatment described: oral pan-JAK inhibitor, 5-10 mg twice daily. The sample consisted of CD8+ T cells sorted from blood, taken at week 4, from a patient treated with tofacitinib. The sequence derives from a human donor with alopecia areata.

This chain's CDR3 is CASSLPGGGEQYF. DNA of the CDR3: TGCGCCAGCAGCTTGCCAGGGGGCGGCGAGCAGTACTTC. The genes are TRBV5-1 and TRBJ2-7, with TRBD1 identical over 8 bases. CDR1 is SGHRS, CDR2 YFSETQ, per germline. The CDR3 runs 13 residues. J gave up 6 bases and V 1 base, and 3 bases lay outside the gene matches.